The next 20 T cell receptor beta chains were all read from a single sample in a study of Ad26.COV2.S vaccination and SARS-CoV-2 variants. This table comes from immunoSEQ multiplex PCR, and its TCRdb copy is limited to in-frame clones, with some not included. In the table there are hundreds of thousands of clones, 87% of which are singletons. The treatment here: some 20 received Ad26.COV2.S at low or high dose, single or two shots; 5 received placebo; per-sample allocation not given. Collection of the samples took place on day 63 after the first injection of vaccine or placebo. Sequencing used peripheral blood, obtained in a trial of Ad26.COV2.S vaccine versus placebo. The origin of the receptors is a person aged 18-65 years who received the Ad26.COV2.S COVID-19 vaccine or a placebo.

The chain employs TRBV2 and TRBJ2-7, with TRBD2 as a possible D gene (5 bases). There are 12 residues in the CDR3. Trimming removed 3 bases from V and 3 bases from J, with 6 bases in between. The V gene's germline CDR1 is SNHLY and CDR2 FYNNEI. CDR3 loop: CASSDEGYEQYF. The CDR3 DNA is TGTGCCAGCAGTGACGAGGGCTACGAGCAGTACTTC. Full variable domain (missing parts from reference TRBV2 and TRBJ2-7): EPEVTQTPSHQVTQMGQEVILRCVPISNHLYFYWYRQILGQKVEFLVSFYNNEISEKSEIFDDQFSVERPDGSNFTLKIRSTKLEDSAMYFCASSDEGYEQYFGPGTRLTVT.

V is TRBV6-5 and J is TRBJ2-5; D uncertain. V lost 7 bases and J lost 5, with 14 bases in between. Germline assignment: CDR1 MNHEY and CDR2 SVGAGI. This CDR3 contains 13 residues. CDR3 amino acids: CASTRWGGETQYF. The CDR3 DNA reads as TGTGCCAGCACACGATGGGGTGGTGAGACCCAGTACTTC.

The CDR3 loop is CASSSLAGSSYEQYF. In DNA, the CDR3 is TGTGCCAGCAGCTCCTTAGCGGGAAGCTCCTACGAGCAGTACTTC. The chain couples TRBV5-6 to TRBJ2-7; TRBD2 aligns across 8 bases. This CDR3 has 15 amino acids. The V and J ends lost 3 bases and 0 bases, in that order; junction bases with no gene match: 5. CDR1 SGHDT and CDR2 YYEEEE come from the germline V gene.

The chain employs TRBV7-8 and TRBJ1-2; 8 positions match TRBD1. The CDR3 has 15 residues. Trimming removed 4 bases from V and 4 bases from J; junction bases left unmatched: 8. Per germline, CDR1 SGHVS and CDR2 FQNEAQ. In nucleotides, the CDR3 is TGTGCCAGCAGCTACAGACAGGGGCGTAGCTATGGCTACACCTTC. This translates into CASSYRQGRSYGYTF.

The rearrangement links TRBV4-1 to TRBJ2-5, with D hard to call. This CDR3 region has 14 residues. The V gene's germline CDR1 is MGHRA and CDR2 YSYEKL. The V end was cut by 5 bases, the J end by 5 bases, with 15 bases between. In nucleotides, the CDR3 is TGCGCCAGCAGCAAGACACCTCAAAGGGAGACCCAGTACTTC. This sequence encodes CASSKTPQRETQYF.

This sequence joins TRBV3-1 (or the pseudogene TRBV3-2) and TRBJ1-3; D is unresolved. This CDR3 region has 15 residues. CDR1 LGHDT and CDR2 YNNKEL come from the germline V gene (reference sequence). With 3 bases removed from V and 2 bases from J, the gap between germline ends came to 11 bases. The CDR3 spells CASSHPPGTGNTIYF. In DNA, the CDR3 is TGTGCCAGCAGCCATCCTCCCGGGACTGGAAACACCATATATTTT.

This chain links TRBV5-1 with TRBJ1-6; D may be TRBD1 (5 bases). V was shortened by 8 bases and J by 10 bases, with 22 bases between the two germline ends. Germline CDR1 reads SGHRS; CDR2 reads YFSETQ. There are 15 residues in the CDR3. CDR3 region: CASNRDPGPPSPLHF. The CDR3 DNA sequence: TGCGCCAGTAACCGGGACCCAGGGCCGCCCTCACCCCTCCACTTT.

As for this clone: Different DNA sequences within this sample yield the same CDR3. This sequence joins TRBV7-9 and TRBJ2-7; 7 bases agree with TRBD1. Germline V lookup: CDR1 SEHNR, CDR2 FQNEAQ (reference sequence). The length of the CDR3 is 13 residues. After removal of 5 bases from V and 3 bases from J, the junction contained 4 bases not matched to a gene. The CDR3 region is CASSSRDSYEQYF. The CDR3 DNA follows: TGTGCCAGCAGCAGCCGGGACAGCTACGAGCAGTACTTC. The full variable domain, with the rest looked up from reference TRBV7-9 and TRBJ2-7, is DTGVSQNPRHKITKRGQNVTFRCDPISEHNRLYWYRQTLGQGPEFLTYFQNEAQLEKSRLLSDRFSAERPKGSFSTLEIQRTEQGDSAMYLCASSSRDSYEQYFGPGTRLTVT.

The table lists this clone with a few counts. V and J are TRBV19 and TRBJ1-5, with TRBD1 as a possible D gene (6 bases). The V gene's germline CDR1 is LNHDA and CDR2 SQIVND (reference sequence). V shed 7 bases and J shed 4 bases, with 11 bases lying between them. The CDR3 runs 13 residues. In nucleotides, the CDR3 is TGTGCCAGTACCGCAGGGGTTAATCAGCCCCAGCATTTT. Its translation is CASTAGVNQPQHF.

The chain recombines TRBV5-4 with TRBJ2-5; TRBD2 aligns across 8 bases. The CDR3 covers 15 residues. V dropped 0 bases and J dropped 2; count of bases not matched to a gene: 3. Germline V CDR1 and CDR2: SGHNT, YYREEE (reference sequence). CDR3 in amino acids: CASSLGASGQETQYF. In nucleotides, the CDR3 is TGTGCCAGCAGCTTGGGGGCTAGCGGGCAAGAGACCCAGTACTTC.

The CDR3 reads CASSLGMVGNYGYTF. In nucleotides, the CDR3 is TGTGCCAGCAGCTTAGGAATGGTGGGTAACTATGGCTACACCTTC. The chain combines TRBV13 with TRBJ1-2; no definite D call. Trimming took 0 bases from V and 1 from J, leaving 9 bases between them. Germline V CDR1 and CDR2: PRHDT, FYEKMQ (reference sequence). The CDR3 is 15 amino acids. Together with reference TRBV13 and TRBJ1-2, the CDR3 gives the full variable domain: AAGVIQSPRHLIKEKRETATLKCYPIPRHDTVYWYQQGPGQDPQFLISFYEKMQSDKGSIPDRFSAQQFSDYHSELNMSSLELGDSALYFCASSLGMVGNYGYTFGSGTRLTVV.

The chain employs TRBV7-3 and TRBJ2-2; tentative D call: TRBD1 (5 bases). The CDR3 has 15 residues. CDR1 is SGHTA, CDR2 FQGTGA, per germline. The V gene lost 3 bases and the J gene lost 5 bases, with 13 bases spanning the gap. CDR3 residues: CASSLEGAWTGELFF. The CDR3 DNA reads as TGTGCCAGCAGCTTGGAAGGGGCATGGACCGGGGAGCTGTTTTTT.

V usage is TRBV7-2 and J usage is TRBJ1-1; the match to TRBD1 covers 8 bases. Germline lookup yields CDR1 SGHTA and CDR2 FQGNSA. The CDR3 length is 15 residues. The V segment lost 5 bases and the J segment 2 bases; nucleotides outside the gene matches: 7. The CDR3 spells CASSGGTGGNTEAFF. DNA for the CDR3: TGTGCCAGCAGCGGAGGGACAGGCGGTAACACTGAAGCTTTCTTT.

This clone was detected only once. The chain carries TRBV18 and TRBJ2-6, with TRBD1 matching over 7 bases. V lost 3 bases and J lost 2; bases outside the gene matches: 7. Germline CDR1 and CDR2: KGHSH and LQKENI. This CDR3 comprises 17 residues. The CDR3 loop reads CASSPGQTIAGANVLTF. The CDR3, as DNA: TGTGCCAGCTCACCGGGACAGACTATCGCTGGGGCCAACGTCCTGACTTTC.

The chain joins TRBV5-1 to TRBJ2-7, with 9 bases identical to TRBD1. The trim removed 0 bases at V and 5 bases at J, leaving 0 bases unmatched. Germline V gives CDR1 SGHRS, CDR2 YFSETQ. The CDR3 contains 13 residues. The CDR3 DNA sequence: TGCGCCAGCAGCTTGGACAGGGGGCACGAGCAGTACTTC. It encodes CASSLDRGHEQYF.

V usage is TRBV11-2 and J usage is TRBJ2-5; D tentatively reads TRBD1 or TRBD2 (5 bases each). Looked up from germline, CDR1 is SGHAT and CDR2 is FQNNGV. Trimming left V 10 bases short and J 8 bases short, with 23 bases between. The CDR3 runs 14 residues. The CDR3 DNA reads TGTGCCATAAGCCTTGTGGGACCTACGAATACCCAGTACTTC. Translation: CAISLVGPTNTQYF.

The chain links TRBV7-6 to TRBJ2-7; D possibly corresponds to TRBD2 (6 bases). Germline CDR1 and CDR2: SGHVS and FNYEAQ. Trimming took 2 bases from V and 0 from J, leaving 8 bases between them. CDR3 length: 14 amino acids. The CDR3 region is CASSLTGSSYEQYF. CDR3 in DNA: TGTGCCAGCAGCTTAACCGGGAGCTCCTACGAGCAGTACTTC.

V and J are TRBV5-1 and TRBJ1-1; 7 nucleotides match TRBD1. Germline-derived CDR1 and CDR2 are SGHRS and YFSETQ. The CDR3 contains 15 residues. Trimming took 5 bases from V and 1 from J; bases not matched to a gene: 8. The CDR3 nucleotides read TGCGCCAGCAGGGGTAGGACAGGAGAGAACACTGAAGCTTTCTTT. It is translated as CASRGRTGENTEAFF.

This clone was counted only a few times. The rearrangement uses TRBV4-2 and TRBJ1-6; 7 positions agree with TRBD1. This CDR3 contains 16 residues. V was pared by 0 bases and J by 7 bases, with 6 bases of the junction left unmatched. CDR1 LGHNA and CDR2 YNFKEQ come from the germline V gene. The CDR3 DNA follows: TGTGCCAGCAGCCAAGATAGGGGACAGCCAAATTCACCCCTCCACTTT. Translation: CASSQDRGQPNSPLHF.

This clone was detected only a few times. The chain combines TRBV6-1 with TRBJ1-2; D is uncertain. The CDR3 extends over 13 amino acids. V gave up 3 bases and J gave up 3 bases, with 8 bases separating them. Germline-derived CDR1 and CDR2 are MNHNS and SASEGT. CDR3 sequence reads: CASSDPQHYGYTF. The CDR3 coding sequence is TGTGCCAGCAGTGATCCTCAGCACTATGGCTACACCTTC.